This is a list of T cell receptor beta chains from one sample in a study of control samples from healthy donors and cancer patients. Generated by immunoSEQ multiplex PCR, the TCRdb table keeps only in-frame clones and is missing some. The sample has around 150,000 clones, roughly 90% seen once. The specimen sequenced was blood. The origin of the receptors is a man aged 30-40 years in good health. Each CDR3 is given with its conserved first and last residue. Fields, in order: clone size, J gene, V gene, D gene, CDR3 DNA, CDR3 protein. D genes are given only for firm matches. Clone size is given for some rows only: seen once, a few or many times, or a class if the clone is expanded.

- | TRBJ2-7 | TRBV6-5 | - | TGTGCCAGCACCAGGCCCGGGGGGCTTGAGCAGTACTTC | CASTRPGGLEQYF
few | TRBJ2-2 | TRBV11-2 | - | TGTGCCAGCAGGGTACTAGCCGCGAACACCGGGGAGCTGTTTTTT | CASRVLAANTGELFF
- | TRBJ2-6 | TRBV5-8 | - | TGTGCCAGCAGCCACGGACGGAAACTCTCTGGGGCCAACGTCCTGACTTTC | CASSHGRKLSGANVLTF
- | TRBJ1-2 | TRBV7-2 | - | TGTGCCAGCAGCTTAGCGCAATCAGGGTACGGCTACACCTTC | CASSLAQSGYGYTF
- | TRBJ2-7 | TRBV19 | TRBD2 | TGTGCCAGTAGTATAGGATCCAGCGGGGGCGCCTACGAGCAGTACTTC | CASSIGSSGGAYEQYF
- | TRBJ2-2 | TRBV25-1 | - | TGTGCCAGCAGTGAACTCACTAGCCGGGTCGGGGAGCTGTTTTTT | CASSELTSRVGELFF
- | TRBJ2-7 | TRBV10-3 | TRBD1 | TGTGCCACCTCGTGGGACAGGGTTTACGAGCAGTACTTC | CATSWDRVYEQYF
- | TRBJ2-1 | TRBV5-5 | TRBD2 | TGTGCCAGCAGCTTTGGGACCGGGACTAGCGGTTACAATGAGCAGTTCTTC | CASSFGTGTSGYNEQFF
few | TRBJ2-7 | TRBV27 | - | TGTGCCAGCGGCGACTCCACAGGGAGGCACGAGCAGTACTTC | CASGDSTGRHEQYF
few | TRBJ1-3 | TRBV3-1/TRBV3-2 | - | TGTGCCAGCAGCCAGCAGGGCTCTGGAAACACCATATATTTT | CASSQQGSGNTIYF
- | TRBJ2-1 | TRBV27 | - | TGTGCCAGCAGTGTGACAGAGTACAATGAGCAGTTCTTC | CASSVTEYNEQFF
- | TRBJ1-5 | TRBV5-5 | TRBD1 | TGTGCCAGCGGTGGACAGGGGGATCAGCCCCAGCATTTT | CASGGQGDQPQHF
once | TRBJ2-3 | TRBV6-2/TRBV6-3 | TRBD2 | TGTGCCAGCAGTTACGGGCTAGCGGGGGTCACAGATACGCAGTATTTT | CASSYGLAGVTDTQYF
- | TRBJ2-1 | TRBV30 | TRBD2 | TGTGCCTGGAAGGCTAGGAGCGGGAGCTCCTACAATGAGCAGTTCTTC | CAWKARSGSSYNEQFF
- | TRBJ1-5 | TRBV4-1 | - | TGCGCCAGCAGCCAAGACCCCACCTTGGACAGAAGGGGCAATCAGCCCCAGCATTTT | CASSQDPTLDRRGNQPQHF
- | TRBJ1-2 | TRBV24-1 | - | TGTGCCACCAGTGACCGGACAGCGAACACCTATGGCTACACCTTC | CATSDRTANTYGYTF
- | TRBJ1-1 | TRBV9 | - | TGTGCCAGCAGCCCCGGGACTTTGAACACTGAAGCTTTCTTT | CASSPGTLNTEAFF
- | TRBJ2-7 | TRBV5-6 | TRBD2 | TGTGCCAGCAGCTCAGCGGGGGTCGAGCAGTACTTC | CASSSAGVEQYF
- | TRBJ1-1 | TRBV19 | - | TGTGCCAGTAGAATTAAAGTTGACCACACTGAAGCTTTCTTT | CASRIKVDHTEAFF
- | TRBJ2-7 | TRBV5-5 | - | TGTGCCAGCAGCTTGGCGGGACTTTCACCTACCTACGAGCAGTACTTC | CASSLAGLSPTYEQYF
- | TRBJ1-5 | TRBV19 | - | TGTGCCAGTAGTGAGCGACAGGGCAATCAGCCCCAGCATTTT | CASSERQGNQPQHF
- | TRBJ1-4 | TRBV4-2 | - | TGTGCCAGCAGCGGTGGTGAGGGGGGCACAACTAATGAAAAACTGTTTTTT | CASSGGEGGTTNEKLFF
- | TRBJ2-7 | TRBV2 | - | TGTGCCAGCAGTGAAGCCCCCACCGGGGTGCAGTACTTC | CASSEAPTGVQYF
- | TRBJ1-5 | TRBV5-5 | - | TGTGCCAGCAGCGGCCGGGCCCCTAGCAATCAGCCCCAGCATTTT | CASSGRAPSNQPQHF
- | TRBJ1-2 | TRBV5-1 | - | TGCGCCAGCAGCTTAGACAGTGCCGGCGGGGGCTACACCTTC | CASSLDSAGGGYTF
- | TRBJ1-1 | TRBV14 | TRBD1 | TGTGCCAGCAGCTCACGGACAGGGGGCTGGAACACTGAAGCTTTCTTT | CASSSRTGGWNTEAFF
once | TRBJ1-5 | TRBV19 | TRBD1 | TGTGCCAGTAGTGCAATCGGGACAGGGGGTTATCAGCCCCAGCATTTT | CASSAIGTGGYQPQHF
- | TRBJ2-5 | TRBV7-3 | TRBD2 | TGTGCCAGCAGCTTACGCCCGGGACTAAAAGAGACCCAGTACTTC | CASSLRPGLKETQYF
- | TRBJ2-1 | TRBV10-2 | TRBD2 | TGCGCCAGCAACCCTAGCGGGAGGATCAATGAGCAGTTCTTC | CASNPSGRINEQFF
few | TRBJ2-3 | TRBV27 | - | TGTGCCAGCAGGAGCAGAGCTCAAAATACGCAGTATTTT | CASRSRAQNTQYF
- | TRBJ2-1 | TRBV18 | TRBD1 | TGTGCCAGCTCACCATGGGAGGACAGGGAGGTCAATGAGCAGTTCTTC | CASSPWEDREVNEQFF
- | TRBJ2-1 | TRBV7-3 | - | TGTGCCAGCAGCTTAATGGTAGGGGCCTACAATGAGCAGTTCTTC | CASSLMVGAYNEQFF
- | TRBJ1-1 | TRBV2 | - | TGTGCCAGCATTCAGGACGTAAGGGCTGAAGCTTTCTTT | CASIQDVRAEAFF
- | TRBJ2-3 | TRBV24-1 | - | TGTGCCACCAGTGATTTGCAGGGTTCAGATACGCAGTATTTT | CATSDLQGSDTQYF
- | TRBJ1-1 | TRBV27 | - | TGTGCCAGCAGTTTAGGACAGATGAACACTGAAGCTTTCTTT | CASSLGQMNTEAFF
few | TRBJ2-3 | TRBV7-3 | TRBD2 | TGTGCCAGCAGCAGGACTAGCGGGAGCACAGATACGCAGTATTTT | CASSRTSGSTDTQYF
- | TRBJ1-1 | TRBV5-1 | - | TGCGCCAGCAGCCTCGCCGAGGTTACTGAAGCTTTCTTT | CASSLAEVTEAFF
once | TRBJ1-3 | TRBV19 | - | TGTGCCAGTGTGGGGCGGGGAAACACCATATATTTT | CASVGRGNTIYF
- | TRBJ1-1 | TRBV27 | - | TGTGCCAGCACCTTAGGAGGGGACACTGAAGCTTTCTTT | CASTLGGDTEAFF
- | TRBJ1-1 | TRBV12-3/TRBV12-4 | - | TGTGCCACTACCAGATATTCGGAAGCTTTCTTT | CATTRYSEAFF
- | TRBJ1-1 | TRBV5-6 | - | TGTGCCAGCAGCTTGGAGGTCCGGATGAACACTGAAGCTTTCTTT | CASSLEVRMNTEAFF
- | TRBJ2-3 | TRBV5-1 | - | TGCGCCAGCAGCCGGCGAGGGGAGGACACAGATACGCAGTATTTT | CASSRRGEDTDTQYF
- | TRBJ2-3 | TRBV2 | - | TGTGCCAGCAGGAGGACAGCTAGCACAGATACGCAGTATTTT | CASRRTASTDTQYF
- | TRBJ2-5 | TRBV7-8 | - | TGTGCCAGCAGCACCCTGGGGGGACAAGAGACCCAGTACTTC | CASSTLGGQETQYF
- | TRBJ1-2 | TRBV18 | - | TGTGCCAGCTCACCCATTATCGACAGCCCGGGAGGCTACACCTTC | CASSPIIDSPGGYTF
- | TRBJ1-2 | TRBV3-1/TRBV3-2 | - | TGTGCCAGCAGCCAAAACAGCAACTATGGCTACACCTTC | CASSQNSNYGYTF
once | TRBJ2-1 | TRBV7-3 | - | TGTGCCAGCAGCTTAAGCCCCAGCTCCTACAATGAGCAGTTCTTC | CASSLSPSSYNEQFF
once | TRBJ2-7 | TRBV5-1 | TRBD1 | TGCGCCAGCAGCCCAGGCGCAGGGGGCAGCGAGCAGTACTTC | CASSPGAGGSEQYF
- | TRBJ2-3 | TRBV10-3 | - | TGTGCCTGTCCGGGTACGCAGTATTTT | CACPGTQYF
- | TRBJ1-2 | TRBV5-1 | TRBD1 | TGCGCCAGCAGCCCTGGACAGGGTCCAGCCTACACCTTC | CASSPGQGPAYTF
- | TRBJ2-2 | TRBV4-2 | - | TGTGCCAGCAGCCTGTTAAACGGGTATGGAGAAGGGGAGCTGTTTTTT | CASSLLNGYGEGELFF
- | TRBJ2-7 | TRBV5-6 | - | TGTGCCAGCAGCTTGGTCCTAAACTACGAGCAGTACTTC | CASSLVLNYEQYF
few | TRBJ2-7 | TRBV9 | - | TGTGCCAGCAGCGGGGACCGAGGTCGGGAGCAGTACTTC | CASSGDRGREQYF
- | TRBJ1-1 | TRBV6-5 | - | TGTGCCAGCACTCGACCAGGTGGGAACACTGAAGCTTTCTTT | CASTRPGGNTEAFF
- | TRBJ2-7 | TRBV24-1 | TRBD2 | TGTGCCACCAGTGACGCCGGGACTAGCGGGTCTTACGAGCAGTACTTC | CATSDAGTSGSYEQYF